The 28 T cell receptor beta chains listed next were all sequenced from one sample in a study of T cells after yellow fever vaccination (dated by TCRdb to between 2018 and 2020). Libraries were constructed by 5' RACE. Sequencer: Illumina HiSeq 2500. TCRdb trimmed the raw reads at Q25, called clones with MiXCR and kept productive beta chains. Duplicate CDR3 protein sequences are folded into a single record with the most common DNA and genes. The sample table contains fewer than 90,000 distinct CDR3 sequences; only one count was recorded for approximately 7% of them. Of the sample, 30% to 45% falls within the top ten clones. The treatment or condition label on this specimen signifies: live attenuated yellow fever vaccine strain. The sequencing here drew on CD8+ T cells sorted from PBMCs, taken 5 days after the first yellow fever vaccination. The receptor source for this set is a man between 18 and 29 years old who received the YFV17D yellow fever vaccine.

The chain carries TRBV29-1 and TRBJ1-3; D remains unclear. V lost 4 bases and J 4 bases, leaving 14 bases between the germline ends. The CDR3 is made up of 14 amino acids. Germline values: CDR1 SQVTM, CDR2 ANQGSEA. This chain's CDR3 is CSVGERGYGNTIYF. The DNA for the CDR3 is TGCAGCGTTGGGGAAAGAGGTTACGGAAACACCATATATTTT.

This clonotype was recorded at least ten times. CDR3 in DNA: TGTGCCAGTAGGTCTCGGGACAATGGCAATCAGCCCCAGCATTTT. Translating gives CASRSRDNGNQPQHF. The V call is TRBV19, the J call TRBJ1-5, with a weak D call TRBD1 (6 bases). Trimming pared 6 bases from V and 2 bases from J, leaving 14 bases between. The CDR3 length is 15 residues. Germline V gene sequence: CDR1 LNHDA, CDR2 SQIVND (reference sequence). The whole variable domain, remainder taken from reference TRBV19 and TRBJ1-5, is DGGITQSPKYLFRKEGQNVTLSCEQNLNHDAMYWYRQDPGQGLRLIYYSQIVNDFQKGDIAEGYSVSREKKESFPLTVTSAQKNPTAFYLCASRSRDNGNQPQHFGDGTRLSIL.

Ten or more counts support this clonotype. V gene TRBV7-6 combines with J gene TRBJ2-1, with TRBD2 identical over 9 bases. V lost 4 bases and J lost 6; bases outside the gene matches: 10. This CDR3 has 16 residues. Looked up from germline, CDR1 is SGHVS and CDR2 is FNYEAQ. The CDR3 is CASSSSFAGGFNEQFF. Written as DNA, the CDR3 is TGTGCCAGCAGCTCCTCATTCGCGGGGGGGTTCAATGAGCAGTTCTTC.

This clonotype showed up many times. The V gene is TRBV9, the J gene TRBJ2-3; D is possibly TRBD1 (7 bases). Germline V lookup: CDR1 SGDLS, CDR2 YYNGEE. V was clipped by 0 bases and J by 2 bases, with 10 bases between them. The CDR3 extends over 15 amino acids. As DNA, the CDR3 is TGTGCCAGCAGCGTAGCAGGGGGGCACACAGATACGCAGTATTTT. This codes for CASSVAGGHTDTQYF.

V and J are TRBV30 and TRBJ1-1; 7 nucleotides match TRBD1. The germline V gene encodes CDR1 GTSNPN and CDR2 SVGIG (reference sequence). This CDR3 has 13 residues. Trimming at V came to 3 bases and at J to 6 bases, leaving 7 bases not matched to a gene. The CDR3 protein is CAWRGQRGSEAFF. As DNA, the CDR3 is TGTGCCTGGAGGGGACAGCGAGGGTCTGAAGCTTTCTTT.

This clonotype has just a few counts. The rearrangement uses TRBV7-6 and TRBJ2-1, with 9 bases matching TRBD2. V shed 5 bases, J shed 4 bases, and the junction held 15 bases outside the gene matches. This CDR3 has 18 amino acids. Germline V gene data show CDR1 as SGHVS and CDR2 as FNYEAQ. The CDR3 sequence is CASSLLAGAYLGYNEQFF. The CDR3 region has the DNA TGTGCCAGCAGCCTATTAGCGGGGGCCTATTTAGGATACAATGAGCAGTTCTTC.

Many counts were recorded for this clonotype. The chain combines TRBV9 with TRBJ1-2, with a possible D match to TRBD1 (5 bases). V dropped 4 bases and J dropped 5 bases, with 15 bases sitting between them. The length of the CDR3 is 14 residues. Germline V gene data show CDR1 as SGDLS and CDR2 as YYNGEE. CDR3 nucleotides: TGTGCCAGCAGCAGCGCCGGGACGGCTTATGGCTACACCTTC. Translating it yields CASSSAGTAYGYTF.

This clonotype occurred a few times. The rearrangement links TRBV29-1 to TRBJ2-7; 11 bases match TRBD1. CDR1 is SQVTM, CDR2 ANQGSEA, per germline. J lost 4 bases, V lost 6 bases, and 8 bases had no gene match. This CDR3 region has 14 residues. CDR3 DNA sequence: TGCAGCGTCTCTGGACAGGGGGCTAGGTACGAGCAGTACTTC. Its protein product is CSVSGQGARYEQYF.

The chain uses TRBV19 and TRBJ2-7; TRBD1 matches at 7 bases. Per germline, CDR1 LNHDA and CDR2 SQIVND (reference sequence). The CDR3 covers 14 residues. The V segment lost 5 bases and the J segment 5 bases; nucleotides outside the gene matches: 9. The CDR3 region is CASSADRVVDEQYF. The CDR3 nucleotides read TGTGCCAGTAGTGCTGACAGGGTAGTCGACGAGCAGTACTTC.

The V gene is TRBV28, the J gene TRBJ2-7; no definite D call. Germline V lookup: CDR1 MDHEN, CDR2 SYDVKM. The CDR3 is 10 residues long. The V and J ends lost 8 bases and 6 bases respectively, with 8 bases between them. The CDR3 DNA follows: TGTGCCAGCCCTGTGCCCGAGCAGTACGTC. Its protein product is CASPVPEQYV.

Only a few counts were recorded for this clonotype. V and J are TRBV4-2 and TRBJ1-1; tentative D call: TRBD1 (5 bases). Trimming stripped 0 bases from V and 0 bases from J, with 11 bases between. CDR3 length: 16 amino acids. CDR1 is LGHNA and CDR2 is YNFKEQ in the germline V gene. The CDR3 DNA follows: TGTGCCAGCAGCCAAGACCCGGGACGATTGAACACTGAAGCTTTCTTT. This gives the protein CASSQDPGRLNTEAFF.

This clonotype has a handful of counts. The chain uses TRBV6-5 and TRBJ1-2; 9 bases are shared with TRBD1. The CDR3 runs to 13 residues. The ends lost 4 bases at V and 5 bases at J; junction bases unmatched: 2. From germline, CDR1 is MNHEY and CDR2 SVGAGI. This chain's CDR3 is CASSWTGEYGYTF. CDR3 coding DNA: TGTGCCAGCAGTTGGACAGGGGAATATGGCTACACCTTC.

The chain uses TRBV4-3 and TRBJ2-2; 7 positions agree with TRBD2. CDR3 size: 14 residues. Germline V gene sequence: CDR1 LGHNA, CDR2 YSLEER. Unmatched junction bases numbered 3, after V lost 4 bases and J lost 4 bases. CDR3 sequence (DNA): TGCGCCAGCAGCCGGGGGGAGGGCACCGGGGAGCTGTTTTTT. As protein: CASSRGEGTGELFF.

V and J are TRBV5-8 and TRBJ1-5; tentatively, D is TRBD1 (6 bases). CDR1 is SGHTS, CDR2 YDEGEE, per germline. V was cut by 3 bases and J by 4 bases, with 17 bases left in between. The CDR3 length is 16 residues. CDR3 amino acids: CASSSPRQESNQPQHF. The CDR3 nucleotides are TGTGCCAGCAGCTCCCCTCGACAGGAAAGTAATCAGCCCCAGCATTTT.

This clonotype was found many times. This chain connects TRBV7-6 to TRBJ2-7; TRBD1 matches at 8 bases. J lost 4 bases, V lost 2 bases, and 16 bases had no gene match. The CDR3 consists of 18 residues. CDR1 and CDR2 from the germline V gene are SGHVS and FNYEAQ. CDR3 residues: CASSLNERGAGGIYEQYV. CDR3 bases: TGTGCCAGCAGCTTAAACGAGAGGGGGGCAGGGGGCATTTACGAGCAGTACGTC.

This clonotype showed up just a few times. V gene TRBV15 combines with J gene TRBJ1-5; 9 bases align to TRBD1. The germline gives CDR1 LNHNV, CDR2 YYDKDF (reference sequence). This CDR3 has 15 residues. Trimming cost V 3 bases and J 3 bases; bases outside gene matches: 3. This chain's CDR3 is CATSRDRGINQPQHF. The CDR3 bases are TGTGCCACCAGCAGGGACAGGGGAATCAATCAGCCCCAGCATTTT.

This chain links TRBV7-9 with TRBJ2-7; D gene unclear. V lost 6 bases and J 2 bases, leaving 20 bases between the germline ends. From germline, CDR1 is SEHNR and CDR2 FQNEAQ (reference sequence). The CDR3 has 16 amino acids. CDR3 protein: CASSASGKGTPYEQYF. The CDR3 coding sequence is TGTGCCAGCAGTGCCTCCGGTAAAGGCACCCCCTACGAGCAGTACTTC.

The chain recombines TRBV10-2 with TRBJ2-6; 10 bases line up with TRBD2. Germline-derived CDR1 and CDR2 are WSHSY and SAAADI. V was pared by 7 bases and J by 4 bases, with 10 bases of the junction left unmatched. The CDR3 sequence is 17 residues long. CDR3 in amino acids: CASISSGGAAGANVLTF. In nucleotides, the CDR3 is TGCGCCAGCATATCGAGCGGGGGGGCCGCAGGGGCCAACGTCCTGACTTTC.

This clonotype came up a few times. The chain employs TRBV4-2 and TRBJ2-5; D perhaps matches TRBD1 (7 bases). The CDR3 spans 16 residues. CDR1 is LGHNA, CDR2 YNFKEQ, per germline. The V end lost 4 bases, the J end lost 1 base, and 16 bases lay between the germline ends. In DNA form, the CDR3 reads TGTGCCAGCAGCCGTAGGAGGGACAGAATCCAAGAGACCCAGTACTTC. Protein: CASSRRRDRIQETQYF.

This clonotype was seen only a few times. The chain joins TRBV27 to TRBJ2-2; 8 nucleotides align to TRBD2. The CDR3 is made up of 16 amino acids. Germline V gives CDR1 MNHEY, CDR2 SMNVEV (reference sequence). The ends lost 5 bases at V and 0 bases at J; junction bases unmatched: 5. CDR3: CASSPRGGANTGELFF. CDR3 nucleotides: TGTGCCAGCAGTCCTCGGGGGGGAGCGAACACCGGGGAGCTGTTTTTT.

This clonotype appeared a few times. The DNA for the CDR3 is TGCGCCAGCAGCCAAGAACCCTCGGCAGGGGGCTCGTCAGATACGCAGTATTTT. This codes for CASSQEPSAGGSSDTQYF. V is TRBV4-3 and J is TRBJ2-3; TRBD1 aligns across 8 bases. Germline CDR1 reads LGHNA; CDR2 reads YSLEER. Losses at the gene ends were 0 bases for V and 4 bases for J; bases not matched to a gene: 12. There are 18 residues in the CDR3.

This clonotype was seen ten or more times. The CDR3 loop reads CASPQPQHF. In DNA, the CDR3 is TGTGCCTCACCCCAGCCCCAGCATTTT. This chain connects TRBV12-3 or TRBV12-4 to TRBJ1-5, with D unclear. Trimming shortened V by 11 bases and J by 7 bases, and 6 bases separated the two germline ends. The CDR3 is 9 residues long.

This clonotype was picked up many times. V is TRBV4-1 and J is TRBJ2-3; 8 bases fit TRBD1. The V gene end was trimmed by 1 base and the J gene end by 4 bases; junction bases not matched to a gene: 10. CDR1 and CDR2 from the germline V gene are MGHRA and YSYEKL. This CDR3 region has 17 residues. CDR3 sequence (DNA): TGCGCCAGCAGCCAAGCGGACGGGACAGGCTACGCAGATACGCAGTATTTT. It specifies CASSQADGTGYADTQYF.

This clonotype was seen ten or more times. This chain uses TRBV20-1 with TRBJ2-1; no reliable D call. Germline CDR1 reads DFQATT; CDR2 reads SNEGSKA (reference sequence). V was clipped by 0 bases and J by 7 bases, with 13 bases between them. The CDR3 runs 14 residues. This CDR3 reads CSARDFQLTNEQFF. In DNA form, the CDR3 reads TGCAGTGCTAGAGATTTCCAGCTCACTAATGAGCAGTTCTTC.

CDR3 DNA sequence: TGCAGTGCTAGAGATGGGAGGACAGCGCGAAGAGGCTACACCTTC. Residues: CSARDGRTARRGYTF. This chain joins TRBV20-1 and TRBJ1-2, with D possibly matching TRBD1 (6 bases). The germline gives CDR1 DFQATT, CDR2 SNEGSKA (reference sequence). V was clipped by 0 bases and J by 8 bases, with 19 bases between them. This CDR3 comprises 15 residues.

At least ten counts were recorded for this clonotype. The chain employs TRBV7-9 and TRBJ1-2; D unclear. The V gene lost 1 base and the J gene lost 5 bases, with 11 bases spanning the gap. This CDR3 comprises 14 residues. Germline values: CDR1 SEHNR, CDR2 FQNEAQ (reference sequence). DNA of the CDR3: TGTGCCAGCAGCTTAGGGGGTATGGTTTATGGCTACACCTTC. Translating it yields CASSLGGMVYGYTF.

This clonotype has more than one count but fewer than ten. V usage is TRBV12-3 or TRBV12-4 and J usage is TRBJ2-7, with D unresolved. Trimming pared 8 bases from V and 6 bases from J, leaving 20 bases between. The CDR3 has 14 amino acids. DNA of the CDR3: TGTGCCAGCGGCACCCTATCTCTACGCATCGAGCAGTACTTC. Translation gives CASGTLSLRIEQYF.

V is TRBV6-5 and J is TRBJ1-6; no reliable D call. Germline-derived CDR1 and CDR2 are MNHEY and SVGAGI. V was clipped by 0 bases and J by 0 bases, with 9 bases between them. The length of the CDR3 is 17 residues. This chain's CDR3 is CASSYSTPTSYNSPLHF. CDR3 sequence (DNA): TGTGCCAGCAGTTACTCGACACCTACCTCCTATAATTCACCCCTCCACTTT.